The 27 T cell receptor beta chains below come from one sample, sequenced in a study of T cell responses to AZD1222 COVID-19 vaccine. The assay was immunoSEQ multiplex PCR, and TCRdb's table has in-frame clones only and misses some. Among 150,000 to 200,000 clones listed, around 90% were seen once. Sequences were derived from peripheral blood, sampled 28 days after the second AZD1222 dose. The source is an adult who received the AZD1222 COVID-19 vaccine.

The chain combines TRBV9 with TRBJ1-6; 9 bases are shared with TRBD1. The V gene's germline CDR1 is SGDLS and CDR2 YYNGEE. CDR3 size: 16 residues. V dropped 3 bases and J dropped 6; count of bases not matched to a gene: 7. CDR3 residues: CASSETGQGFNSPLHF. The DNA for the CDR3 is TGTGCCAGCAGCGAAACGGGACAGGGATTTAATTCACCCCTCCACTTT.

The chain uses TRBV4-2 and TRBJ2-7, with D maybe TRBD2 (5 bases). CDR3 length equals 17 residues. Germline values: CDR1 LGHNA, CDR2 YNFKEQ. The V end lost 0 bases, the J end lost 0 bases, and 15 bases lay between the germline ends. The CDR3: CASSQDLEGASSYEQYF. The CDR3 DNA follows: TGTGCCAGCAGCCAAGATTTAGAGGGCGCGAGCTCCTACGAGCAGTACTTC.

V is TRBV19 and J is TRBJ1-5; no firm D call. The CDR3 length is 16 residues. The germline V gene encodes CDR1 LNHDA and CDR2 SQIVND (reference sequence). V was pared by 6 bases and J by 4 bases, with 19 bases between. CDR3 coding DNA: TGTGCCAGTAGCTTACGGATGGGCACTCAAAATCAGCCCCAGCATTTT. Its translation is CASSLRMGTQNQPQHF.

This rearrangement joins TRBV12-3 or TRBV12-4 to TRBJ1-2; D is unresolved. Trimming left V 4 bases short and J 7 bases short, with 7 bases between. CDR3 length: 11 amino acids. The CDR3 loop reads CASSSVAGYTF. DNA for the CDR3: TGTGCCAGCAGTTCGGTAGCTGGCTACACCTTC.

The chain has TRBV30 and TRBJ2-1; TRBD2 might be the D (6 bases). The CDR3 has 13 amino acids. Deletions cut 3 bases from V and 4 bases from J, with 10 bases between. From germline, CDR1 is GTSNPN and CDR2 SVGIG (reference sequence). The CDR3 sequence: CAWSGDSYNEQFF. The CDR3 DNA is TGTGCCTGGAGCGGGGACTCTTACAATGAGCAGTTCTTC.

The chain uses TRBV7-2 and TRBJ2-3; 12 bases agree with TRBD2. The CDR3 is 16 amino acids. After removal of 5 bases from V and 3 bases from J, the junction contained 6 bases not matched to a gene. CDR1 and CDR2 from the germline V gene are SGHTA and FQGNSA. The CDR3 reads CASSPTSGGSTDTQYF. The CDR3 DNA is TGTGCCAGCAGCCCGACTAGCGGGGGCTCAACAGATACGCAGTATTTT.

This clone has a single count. J is TRBJ2-2 and V is TRBV5-4; possible D gene TRBD1, 5 bases. The germline CDR1 and CDR2 sequences are SGHNT and YYREEE (reference sequence). This CDR3 has 13 amino acids. Trimming took off 0 bases at V and 7 bases at J, with 7 bases between the two ends. Here the CDR3 DNA reads TGTGCCAGCAGCTTGGAGGGGATCGGGGAGCTGTTTTTT. It yields the protein CASSLEGIGELFF. Filled out from reference TRBV5-4 and TRBJ2-2, the complete variable domain reads ETGVTQSPTHLIKTRGQQVTLRCSSQSGHNTVSWYQQALGQGPQFIFQYYREEENGRGNFPPRFSGLQFPNYSSELNVNALELDDSALYLCASSLEGIGELFFGEGSRLTVL.

This chain links TRBV9 with TRBJ1-4; D may be TRBD1 (5 bases). Germline CDR1 reads SGDLS; CDR2 reads YYNGEE. V lost 0 bases to trimming and J lost 4 bases, with 10 bases between them. This CDR3 has 15 amino acids. For the CDR3, the DNA is TGTGCCAGCAGCGTAGGGTCAGGGAATAATGAAAAACTGTTTTTT. Translated, it gives CASSVGSGNNEKLFF.

The CDR3 nucleotides are TGTGCCAGCAGTCACCGACAGGGGGCTTTCTATAATTCACCCCTCCACTTT. It encodes CASSHRQGAFYNSPLHF. The chain combines TRBV6-6 with TRBJ1-6; 10 nucleotides agree with TRBD1. The CDR3 length is 17 residues. Looked up from germline, CDR1 is MNHNY and CDR2 is SVGAGI (reference sequence). The V gene end was trimmed by 5 bases and the J gene end by 3 bases; junction bases not matched to a gene: 7.

The chain carries TRBV5-4 and TRBJ2-2, with 10 nucleotides matching TRBD1. Losses at the gene ends were 5 bases for V and 5 bases for J; bases not matched to a gene: 3. CDR3 length: 14 amino acids. CDR1 and CDR2 from the germline V gene are SGHNT and YYREEE (reference sequence). The CDR3 sequence: CASRRDRGTGELFF. In nucleotides, the CDR3 is TGTGCCAGCAGAAGGGACAGGGGTACCGGGGAGCTGTTTTTT.

This clone appeared once. CDR3 coding DNA: TGTGCCTGGAATTTAAAGGGAGAGAAGGGGCCCCAGCATTTT. Protein: CAWNLKGEKGPQHF. V usage is TRBV30 and J usage is TRBJ1-5; D remains ambiguous. V shed 4 bases and J shed 9 bases, with 19 bases lying between them. This CDR3 has 14 residues. Germline V gene data show CDR1 as GTSNPN and CDR2 as SVGIG (reference sequence).

CDR3 region: CASSSTYRDSNNEQFF. The DNA for the CDR3 is TGCGCCAGCAGCTCGACATACAGGGATTCTAACAATGAGCAGTTCTTC. V is TRBV5-1 and J is TRBJ2-1; D is possibly TRBD1 (6 bases). V dropped 3 bases and J dropped 5 bases, with 18 bases sitting between them. Germline V lookup: CDR1 SGHRS, CDR2 YFSETQ. The CDR3 extends over 16 amino acids.

V gene TRBV11-2 combines with J gene TRBJ1-2; 7 bases are shared with TRBD1. V lost 5 bases, J lost 0 bases, and 6 bases stayed unmatched. The CDR3 has 15 amino acids. CDR1 SGHAT and CDR2 FQNNGV come from the germline V gene. CDR3 sequence (DNA): TGTGCCAGCAGCACGGCGGGACAGACTAACTATGGCTACACCTTC. Amino acids: CASSTAGQTNYGYTF.

This clone was observed a few times. The chain combines TRBV3-1 (or the pseudogene TRBV3-2) with TRBJ2-7; 13 bases are a match to TRBD2. The CDR3 runs to 14 residues. Germline assignment: CDR1 LGHDT and CDR2 YNNKEL (reference sequence). Unmatched junction bases numbered 1, after V lost 5 bases and J lost 3 bases. DNA for the CDR3: TGTGCCAGCAGCGGGACTAGCGGGAACTACGAGCAGTACTTC. Translating it yields CASSGTSGNYEQYF.

The genes are TRBV7-3 and TRBJ2-6; 8 bases align to TRBD1. This CDR3 comprises 16 residues. Germline V lookup: CDR1 SGHTA, CDR2 FQGTGA. The J segment lost 2 bases and the V segment lost 5 bases, leaving 5 bases of the junction unmatched. The CDR3 loop reads CASSIQGGTGANVLTF. CDR3 in DNA: TGTGCCAGCAGCATACAGGGGGGAACTGGGGCCAACGTCCTGACTTTC.

Remarks on this clone: Other nucleotide sequences from this sample produce the same CDR3. This chain connects TRBV5-1 to TRBJ2-3; no clear D gene. Germline V lookup: CDR1 SGHRS, CDR2 YFSETQ. Deletions cut 0 bases from V and 0 bases from J, with 8 bases between. The CDR3 is 15 residues long. The CDR3 DNA reads TGCGCCAGCAGCTTGGGGGCCGGTAGCACAGATACGCAGTATTTT. Amino acid sequence: CASSLGAGSTDTQYF. Combining the CDR3 with reference TRBV5-1 and TRBJ2-3 gives the whole variable domain KAGVTQTPRYLIKTRGQQVTLSCSPISGHRSVSWYQQTPGQGLQFLFEYFSETQRNKGNFPGRFSGRQFSNSRSEMNVSTLELGDSALYLCASSLGAGSTDTQYFGPGTRLTVL.

This clone was counted a single time. V usage is TRBV7-2 and J usage is TRBJ2-3; D ambiguous. This CDR3 is 14 amino acids long. The V gene lost 0 bases and the J gene lost 2 bases, with 6 bases spanning the gap. Germline loops: CDR1 SGHTA, CDR2 FQGNSA. The CDR3 protein is CASSLARATDTQYF. CDR3 DNA sequence: TGTGCCAGCAGCTTAGCCCGGGCCACAGATACGCAGTATTTT.

The chain is built from TRBV5-1 and TRBJ1-2; no clear D. Per germline, CDR1 SGHRS and CDR2 YFSETQ. V was cut by 4 bases and J by 2 bases, with 12 bases left in between. The CDR3 has 14 residues. CDR3: CASSPGEWNYGYTF. The CDR3 coding sequence is TGCGCCAGCAGCCCCGGCGAGTGGAACTATGGCTACACCTTC.

The V call is TRBV6-2 or TRBV6-3, the J call TRBJ2-3, with 12 bases fitting TRBD2. This CDR3 has 18 residues. Germline lookup yields CDR1 MNHEY and CDR2 SVGEGT. V gave up 4 bases and J gave up 0 bases; unmatched junction bases: 8. The CDR3 loop reads CASSFPTSGGDSTDTQYF. The CDR3 region has the DNA TGTGCCAGCAGTTTCCCGACTAGCGGGGGAGATAGCACAGATACGCAGTATTTT.

As DNA, the CDR3 is TGTGCCAGCAGTTATCCCCGAGGTAGCGGGGGTGATGAGCAGTTCTTC. Translated, it gives CASSYPRGSGGDEQFF. The chain employs TRBV6-2 or TRBV6-3 and TRBJ2-1; TRBD2 matches at 9 bases. Germline lookup yields CDR1 MNHEY and CDR2 SVGEGT. Losses at the gene ends were 3 bases for V and 8 bases for J; bases not matched to a gene: 11. CDR3 size: 16 residues.

CDR3 in amino acids: CASRSSDEQFF. The DNA for the CDR3 is TGCGCCAGCAGATCTTCTGACGAGCAGTTCTTC. The chain has TRBV10-2 and TRBJ2-1; no firm D call. CDR3 length: 11 residues. With 6 bases removed from V and 10 bases from J, the gap between germline ends came to 10 bases. Germline V gene sequence: CDR1 WSHSY, CDR2 SAAADI.

The chain uses TRBV6-5 and TRBJ2-1; D ambiguous. The CDR3 has 15 residues. V lost 5 bases to trimming and J lost 0 bases, with 11 bases between them. The germline gives CDR1 MNHEY, CDR2 SVGAGI. CDR3 DNA sequence: TGTGCCAGCAGTCTTCAGGATCCCTCCTACAATGAGCAGTTCTTC. Translating it yields CASSLQDPSYNEQFF.

This chain joins TRBV3-1 (or the pseudogene TRBV3-2) and TRBJ1-2, with D possibly matching TRBD1 (5 bases). In germline, CDR1 is LGHDT, CDR2 YNNKEL (reference sequence). The CDR3 contains 14 residues. The ends were cut back, 2 bases at V and 8 bases at J, with 15 bases in the middle. Written as DNA, the CDR3 is TGTGCCAGCAGCCAAAAGGGGCAGGGTCTCGGCTACACCTTC. It specifies CASSQKGQGLGYTF.

This clone showed up just a few times. The chain has TRBV5-1 and TRBJ1-1, with D hard to call. V was cut by 1 base and J by 0 bases, with 4 bases left in between. The CDR3 runs 13 residues. The germline gives CDR1 SGHRS, CDR2 YFSETQ. CDR3 nucleotide sequence: TGCGCCAGCAGCTTGCGGCTGAACACTGAAGCTTTCTTT. It encodes CASSLRLNTEAFF.

The rearrangement joins TRBV5-5 to TRBJ2-7; the D is unclear. The CDR3 contains 16 residues. Germline CDR1 reads SGHKS; CDR2 reads YYEKEE (reference sequence). V lost 4 bases to trimming and J lost 3 bases, with 20 bases between them. CDR3 bases: TGTGCCAGCAGCCCGCTTGAAGGTTGGGTAGACTACGAGCAGTACTTC. Its protein product is CASSPLEGWVDYEQYF.

The chain employs TRBV20-1 and TRBJ2-5; 8 positions match TRBD2. J was trimmed by 5 bases and V by 3 bases; bases with no gene match: 8. This CDR3 has 14 amino acids. Germline CDR1 and CDR2: DFQATT and SNEGSKA (reference sequence). The CDR3 bases are TGCAGTGCTAGTGACGGGGGGGCCGGGGAGACCCAGTACTTC. Its protein product is CSASDGGAGETQYF.

V is TRBV30 and J is TRBJ1-1; D is unclear. V dropped 0 bases and J dropped 2 bases, with 10 bases sitting between them. Germline CDR1 reads GTSNPN; CDR2 reads SVGIG (reference sequence). The CDR3 spans 14 residues. The CDR3 region is CAWSVIDKNTEAFF. CDR3 sequence (DNA): TGTGCCTGGAGTGTAATAGACAAAAACACTGAAGCTTTCTTT. The full variable domain, its missing parts supplied by reference TRBV30 and TRBJ1-1, is SQTIHQWPATLVQPVGSPLSLECTVEGTSNPNLYWYRQAAGRGLQLLFYSVGIGQISSEVPQNLSASRPQDRQFILSSKKLLLSDSGFYLCAWSVIDKNTEAFFGQGTRLTVV.